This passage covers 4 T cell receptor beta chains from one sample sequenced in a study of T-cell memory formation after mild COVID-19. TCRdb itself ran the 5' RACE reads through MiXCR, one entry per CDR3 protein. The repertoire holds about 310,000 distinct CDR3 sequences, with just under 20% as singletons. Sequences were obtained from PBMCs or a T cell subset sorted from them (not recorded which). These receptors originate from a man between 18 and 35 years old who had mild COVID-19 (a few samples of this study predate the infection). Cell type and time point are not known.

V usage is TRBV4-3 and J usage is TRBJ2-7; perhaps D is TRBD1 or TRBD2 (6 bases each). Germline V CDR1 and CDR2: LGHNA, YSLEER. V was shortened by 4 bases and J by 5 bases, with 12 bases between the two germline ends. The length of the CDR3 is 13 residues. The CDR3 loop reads CASSLFGGDEQYF. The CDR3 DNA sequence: TGCGCCAGCAGCCTGTTCGGGGGCGACGAGCAGTACTTC.

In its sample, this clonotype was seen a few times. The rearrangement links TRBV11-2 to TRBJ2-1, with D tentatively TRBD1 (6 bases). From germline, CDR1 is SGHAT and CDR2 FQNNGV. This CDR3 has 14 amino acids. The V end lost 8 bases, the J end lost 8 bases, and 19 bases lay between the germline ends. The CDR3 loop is CASLAGVRGDEQFF. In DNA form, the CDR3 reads TGTGCCAGCCTCGCGGGCGTCAGGGGCGATGAGCAGTTCTTC.

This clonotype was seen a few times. This CDR3 is CASSLRGLLAGTDTQYF. The CDR3 region has the DNA TGTGCCAGCAGCTTAAGAGGTCTCCTAGCAGGCACAGATACGCAGTATTTT. The chain employs TRBV7-2 and TRBJ2-3; D is possibly TRBD2 (5 bases). Germline V gene sequence: CDR1 SGHTA, CDR2 FQGNSA. V lost 2 bases, J lost 1 base, and 16 bases lay in between. The CDR3 contains 17 residues.

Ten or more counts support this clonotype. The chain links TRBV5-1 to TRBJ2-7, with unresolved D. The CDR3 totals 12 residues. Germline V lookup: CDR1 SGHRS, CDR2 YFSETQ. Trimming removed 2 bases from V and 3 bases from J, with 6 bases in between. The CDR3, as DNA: TGCGCCAGCAGCTTTGATGGCTACGAGCAGTACTTC. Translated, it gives CASSFDGYEQYF.